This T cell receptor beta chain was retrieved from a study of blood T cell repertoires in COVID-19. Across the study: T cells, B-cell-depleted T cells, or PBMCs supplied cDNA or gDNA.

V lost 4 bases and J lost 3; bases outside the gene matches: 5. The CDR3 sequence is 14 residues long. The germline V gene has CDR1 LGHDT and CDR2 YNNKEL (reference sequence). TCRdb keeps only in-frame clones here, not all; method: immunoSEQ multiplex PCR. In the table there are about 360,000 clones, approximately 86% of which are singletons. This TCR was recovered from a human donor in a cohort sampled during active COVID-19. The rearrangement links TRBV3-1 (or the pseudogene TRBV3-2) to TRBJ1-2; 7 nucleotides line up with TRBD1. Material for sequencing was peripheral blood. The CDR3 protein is CASSLGQYDYGYTF. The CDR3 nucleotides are TGTGCCAGCAGCCTGGGACAGTATGACTATGGCTACACCTTC.